A single sample is the source of the 20 T cell receptor beta chains below, sequenced in a study of beta chain features in type 1 diabetes. The whole isolated RNA underwent reverse transcription, so sequencing captured expressed TCRB transcripts. Profiling relied on immunoSEQ multiplex PCR, and the TCRdb table lists in-frame clones only, not all of them. The repertoire holds approximately 44,000 clones, with 51% as singletons. The source material was Tregs from blood. Source of these receptors: a woman aged 18-30 years in good health.

The rearrangement joins TRBV19 to TRBJ1-1; TRBD1 matches at 7 bases. Per the germline V gene, CDR1 is LNHDA and CDR2 is SQIVND (reference sequence). This CDR3 spans 13 amino acids. J gave up 4 bases and V 6 bases, and 5 bases lay outside the gene matches. The CDR3 nucleotides are TGTGCCAGTAGGAGGGACAGATTCACTGAAGCTTTCTTT. It is translated as CASRRDRFTEAFF.

This clone has a single count. V usage is TRBV12-5 and J usage is TRBJ2-3, with 14 bases that match TRBD2. The germline V gene has CDR1 LGHNT and CDR2 FRNRAP. This CDR3 spans 19 amino acids. V shed 5 bases and J 1 base; nucleotides not matched to a gene: 11. The CDR3 spells CASGTSNGLAGGRTDTQYF. As DNA, the CDR3 is TGTGCTAGTGGTACCTCTAACGGACTAGCGGGGGGCCGCACAGATACGCAGTATTTT.

This clone was counted only a few times. V and J are TRBV19 and TRBJ2-3, with D perhaps TRBD2 (5 bases). Between the trimmed V and J ends, which lost 6 bases and 0 bases, there was a span of 10 bases. The CDR3 covers 14 residues. CDR1 LNHDA and CDR2 SQIVND come from the germline V gene (reference sequence). The CDR3 sequence is CASSPTSSTDTQYF. In DNA, the CDR3 is TGTGCCAGTAGCCCAACTAGTAGCACAGATACGCAGTATTTT. The whole variable domain, remainder taken from reference TRBV19 and TRBJ2-3, is DGGITQSPKYLFRKEGQNVTLSCEQNLNHDAMYWYRQDPGQGLRLIYYSQIVNDFQKGDIAEGYSVSREKKESFPLTVTSAQKNPTAFYLCASSPTSSTDTQYFGPGTRLTVL.

The genes are TRBV25-1 and TRBJ1-1, with a possible D match to TRBD1 (5 bases). The CDR3 has 13 amino acids. The germline CDR1 and CDR2 sequences are MGHDK and SYGVNS. V was trimmed by 1 base and J by 11 bases, leaving 14 bases between them. The CDR3 protein is CASSEWGGSKAFF. The CDR3 DNA is TGTGCCAGCAGTGAATGGGGCGGTTCGAAGGCTTTCTTT.

The rearrangement uses TRBV19 and TRBJ1-4; D is possibly TRBD1 (6 bases). V lost 6 bases, J lost 8 bases, and 13 bases lay in between. The CDR3 totals 13 residues. CDR1 is LNHDA, CDR2 SQIVND, per germline (reference sequence). The CDR3 loop is CASSTGRSEKLFF. The CDR3 bases are TGTGCCAGTAGCACAGGGCGGAGCGAAAAACTGTTTTTT.

This clone was picked up one time. The CDR3 protein is CSVTGTGELFF. The CDR3 DNA reads TGCAGCGTTACGGGGACCGGGGAGCTGTTTTTT. The chain links TRBV29-1 to TRBJ2-2, with D maybe TRBD2 (5 bases). The CDR3 is made up of 11 amino acids. Trimming cost V 5 bases and J 5 bases, with 6 bases left between them. Germline assignment: CDR1 SQVTM and CDR2 ANQGSEA.

This clone was counted only a few times. V gene TRBV7-3 combines with J gene TRBJ2-2; D unclear. The CDR3 totals 13 residues. Trimming took off 4 bases at V and 2 bases at J, with 5 bases between the two ends. Germline lookup yields CDR1 SGHTA and CDR2 FQGTGA. In nucleotides, the CDR3 is TGTGCCAGCAGCTCTACTAACACCGGGGAGCTGTTTTTT. Its translation is CASSSTNTGELFF.

The chain recombines TRBV28 with TRBJ2-5; 8 bases fit TRBD2. This CDR3 is built from 15 residues. Germline V CDR1 and CDR2: MDHEN, SYDVKM. With 5 bases clipped from V and 5 bases from J, the junction kept 10 bases outside the gene matches. The CDR3, as DNA: TGTGCCAGCAGTCTCTCCGGGACTAGGGTGGAGACCCAGTACTTC. Protein sequence: CASSLSGTRVETQYF.

The J gene is TRBJ1-4, the V gene TRBV27, with a weak D call TRBD1 (5 bases). The CDR3 is made up of 13 amino acids. Germline V gene sequence: CDR1 MNHEY, CDR2 SMNVEV (reference sequence). V was pared by 6 bases and J by 8 bases, with 13 bases between. Here the CDR3 DNA reads TGTGCCAGCAGCAGGGCGGAGGGCGAAAAACTGTTTTTT. Its protein is CASSRAEGEKLFF. Full variable domain (remainder filled in from reference TRBV27 and TRBJ1-4): EAQVTQNPRYLITVTGKKLTVTCSQNMNHEYMSWYRQDPGLGLRQIYYSMNVEVTDKGDVPEGYKVSRKEKRNFPLILESPSPNQTSLYFCASSRAEGEKLFFGSGTQLSVL.

This clone has only a few counts. One end of the junction fails to match germline, which may point to a read error. This chain links TRBV4-1 with TRBJ1-2; D gene unclear. CDR3 length: 14 amino acids. CDR1 and CDR2 from the germline V gene are MGHRA and YSYEKL. CDR3 protein: CASSQGLNRDGYTF. CDR3 bases: TGTGCCAGCAGCCAAGGGCTTAATCGGGATGGCTACACCTTC.

The chain recombines TRBV4-1 with TRBJ1-2, with unresolved D. The CDR3 runs to 16 residues. Germline CDR1 MGHRA, CDR2 YSYEKL. V lost 3 bases to trimming and J lost 1 base, with 15 bases between them. The DNA of the CDR3 is TGCGCCAGCAGCCACCTTCCCGGGGTTCTTAACTATGGCTACACCTTC. Protein sequence: CASSHLPGVLNYGYTF.

The chain couples TRBV30 to TRBJ2-2, with a possible D match to TRBD2 (5 bases). The CDR3 extends over 14 amino acids. CDR1 and CDR2 from the germline V gene are GTSNPN and SVGIG (reference sequence). Trimming left V 0 bases short and J 5 bases short, with 10 bases between. CDR3 loop: CAWSVMAGTGELFF. CDR3 in DNA: TGTGCCTGGAGTGTCATGGCGGGTACCGGGGAGCTGTTTTTT.

This clone was counted only a few times. The J gene is TRBJ2-3, the V gene TRBV7-3, with 9 bases identical to TRBD2. The trim removed 5 bases at V and 2 bases at J, leaving 8 bases unmatched. The germline CDR1 and CDR2 sequences are SGHTA and FQGTGA. This CDR3 has 16 residues. In DNA form, the CDR3 reads TGTGCCAGCAGCCCGGCTAGCGGGGTCACCACAGATACGCAGTATTTT. This gives the protein CASSPASGVTTDTQYF.

In this sample, this clone turned up a few times. This rearrangement joins TRBV18 to TRBJ2-4; 11 bases agree with TRBD1. The J segment lost 8 bases and the V segment lost 6 bases, leaving 6 bases of the junction unmatched. Germline lookup yields CDR1 KGHSH and CDR2 LQKENI. The CDR3 runs to 14 residues. This chain's CDR3 is CASSLKDRGHIQYF. The CDR3 DNA reads as TGTGCCAGCTCCCTGAAGGACAGGGGGCACATTCAGTACTTC. Drawing the rest from reference TRBV18 and TRBJ2-4, the complete variable domain is NAGVMQNPRHLVRRRGQEARLRCSPMKGHSHVYWYRQLPEEGLKFMVYLQKENIIDESGMPKERFSAEFPKEGPSILRIQQVVRGDSAAYFCASSLKDRGHIQYFGAGTRLSVL.

This clone was seen more than once but under ten times. The gene calls are TRBV14 and TRBJ1-1, with 7 bases identical to TRBD1. The trim removed 2 bases at V and 8 bases at J, leaving 5 bases unmatched. CDR1 and CDR2 from the germline V gene are SGHDN and FVKESK. The length of the CDR3 is 13 residues. The CDR3 loop is CASSQRQGPEAFF. CDR3 DNA sequence: TGTGCCAGCAGCCAAAGACAGGGTCCCGAAGCTTTCTTT.

V usage is TRBV30 and J usage is TRBJ1-5, with no clear D. The CDR3 sequence is 13 residues long. The V gene lost 1 base and the J gene lost 5 bases, with 9 bases spanning the gap. Germline loops: CDR1 GTSNPN, CDR2 SVGIG (reference sequence). This chain's CDR3 is CAWSEQPDQPQHF. The CDR3 region has the DNA TGTGCCTGGAGTGAACAACCAGATCAGCCCCAGCATTTT.

As concerns this clone: Germline and junction disagree at one end, which may indicate a read error. The V call is TRBV7-7, the J call TRBJ1-5; D ambiguous. Germline V gives CDR1 SSHAT, CDR2 FNYEAQ (reference sequence). CDR3 size: 14 residues. CDR3 coding DNA: TGTGCTAGCAGGTTTGGAACAGATAATCAGCCCCAGCATTTT. Translation: CASRFGTDNQPQHF.

This chain connects TRBV5-8 to TRBJ2-1, with D possibly being TRBD2 (6 bases). CDR1 and CDR2 from the germline V gene are SGHTS and YDEGEE. This CDR3 region has 15 residues. Trimming pared 5 bases from V and 2 bases from J, leaving 14 bases between. This CDR3 is CASSTITSPYNEQFF. Here the CDR3 DNA reads TGTGCCAGCAGTACAATTACTAGCCCCTACAATGAGCAGTTCTTC.

This clone was counted between two and nine times. J is TRBJ1-3 and V is TRBV28; a weak D match, TRBD1 (6 bases). The CDR3 runs 15 residues. Trimming removed 8 bases at V and 4 bases at J, with 18 bases between. Per germline, CDR1 MDHEN and CDR2 SYDVKM. CDR3 amino acids: CASGAGVSSGNTIYF. The CDR3 DNA sequence: TGTGCCAGCGGTGCAGGGGTCTCCTCCGGAAACACCATATATTTT.

This clone has a handful of counts. The chain combines TRBV7-9 with TRBJ2-2; possibly TRBD1 for D (5 bases). The CDR3 is made up of 17 amino acids. Germline CDR1 and CDR2: SEHNR and FQNEAQ (reference sequence). V was shortened by 0 bases and J by 2 bases, with 13 bases between the two germline ends. CDR3 amino acids: CASSLAPTTGNTGELFF. The CDR3 DNA is TGTGCCAGCAGCTTAGCGCCGACAACAGGAAACACCGGGGAGCTGTTTTTT. Full variable domain (missing parts from reference TRBV7-9 and TRBJ2-2): DTGVSQNPRHKITKRGQNVTFRCDPISEHNRLYWYRQTLGQGPEFLTYFQNEAQLEKSRLLSDRFSAERPKGSFSTLEIQRTEQGDSAMYLCASSLAPTTGNTGELFFGEGSRLTVL.